Following are 9 T cell receptor beta chains from one sample sequenced in a study of molecular identifiers for immune sequencing clone quantification. TCRdb ran MiXCR on the PCR reads and lists one entry per CDR3 protein. The sample lists about 40,000 distinct CDR3 sequences, less than 20% occurring once. Source material: naive CD8+ T cells from blood, with Jurkat cell RNA spiked in. Subset denoted: FACS-sorted CD8+CD4-CCR7+CD45RA+ naive T cells. The receptors were sampled from a human donor in good health. Some libraries in this study had Jurkat cell RNA spiked in.

This clonotype was counted at least ten times. V gene TRBV6-5 combines with J gene TRBJ2-3, with D unresolved. Trimming stripped 1 base from V and 2 bases from J, with 7 bases between. Germline V lookup: CDR1 MNHEY, CDR2 SVGAGI. CDR3 length: 14 amino acids. CDR3 region: CASSYFGDTDTQYF. For the CDR3, the DNA is TGTGCCAGCAGTTACTTTGGAGACACAGATACGCAGTATTTT.

The chain carries TRBV29-1 and TRBJ2-5; the D gene could be TRBD1 or TRBD2 (5 bases each). The CDR3 sequence is 12 residues long. CDR1 SQVTM and CDR2 ANQGSEA come from the germline V gene. V shed 3 bases and J shed 5 bases, with 10 bases lying between them. The CDR3 region has the DNA TGCAGCGTTGATGGGTGGGGGGAGACCCAGTACTTC. Amino acid sequence: CSVDGWGETQYF.

The chain combines TRBV9 with TRBJ2-7; D call uncertain. CDR1 SGDLS and CDR2 YYNGEE come from the germline V gene. V was shortened by 0 bases and J by 2 bases, with 9 bases between the two germline ends. CDR3 size: 14 residues. CDR3 region: CASSVASSTYEQYF. The CDR3 nucleotides are TGTGCCAGCAGCGTAGCAAGCAGTACCTACGAGCAGTACTTC.

The chain recombines TRBV9 with TRBJ2-7, with 10 bases identical to TRBD1. The CDR3 is 14 amino acids. The germline gives CDR1 SGDLS, CDR2 YYNGEE. Trimming took 2 bases from V and 4 from J; bases not matched to a gene: 3. The CDR3 region is CASSVGQGTYEQYF. DNA for the CDR3: TGTGCCAGCAGCGTGGGACAGGGGACGTACGAGCAGTACTTC.

The chain uses TRBV7-9 and TRBJ2-5, with 7 bases that match TRBD2. Trimming cost V 1 base and J 4 bases; bases outside gene matches: 3. The CDR3 has 14 residues. CDR1 and CDR2 from the germline V gene are SEHNR and FQNEAQ (reference sequence). The DNA for the CDR3 is TGTGCCAGCAGCTTAGTCGGACTAGGAGAGACCCAGTACTTC. Translating gives CASSLVGLGETQYF.

There are many counts of this clonotype. The chain employs TRBV27 and TRBJ1-5; D is ambiguous. The CDR3 is 14 amino acids. Between the trimmed V and J ends, which lost 0 bases and 4 bases, there was a span of 7 bases. Germline assignment: CDR1 MNHEY and CDR2 SMNVEV (reference sequence). Written as DNA, the CDR3 is TGTGCCAGCAGTTTATCGGGATTGAATCAGCCCCAGCATTTT. Protein sequence: CASSLSGLNQPQHF.

This clonotype came up many times. The chain is built from TRBV13 and TRBJ1-5, with a possible D match to TRBD1 (6 bases). The V and J ends lost 4 bases and 0 bases respectively, with 13 bases between them. Per germline, CDR1 PRHDT and CDR2 FYEKMQ (reference sequence). CDR3 size: 16 residues. CDR3 coding DNA: TGTGCCAGCAGCTCCGGACAGTTACCTAGCAATCAGCCCCAGCATTTT. Encoded protein: CASSSGQLPSNQPQHF.

Worth noting for this clonotype: A single base separates this from a much larger clone, so it may be a read error. The chain links TRBV29-1 to TRBJ2-1, with D unresolved. Germline V gene data show CDR1 as SQVTM and CDR2 as ANQGSEA. This CDR3 spans 11 amino acids. V lost 7 bases, J lost 8 bases, and 12 bases lay in between. The CDR3, as DNA: TGCAGCGACCGGATTATCTATGAGCAGTTCTTC. Amino acids: CSDRIIYEQFF.

Relative to its sample, this clonotype is medium-sized. The CDR3: CASSHRAGGSYEQYF. Written as DNA, the CDR3 is TGCGCCAGCAGCCATCGAGCGGGAGGATCCTACGAGCAGTACTTC. The rearrangement uses TRBV4-1 and TRBJ2-7; 9 bases align to TRBD2. Germline V lookup: CDR1 MGHRA, CDR2 YSYEKL. V shed 3 bases and J 1 base; nucleotides not matched to a gene: 4. CDR3 length: 15 residues.